These T cell receptor beta chains were read from a single sample in a study of T cells in Graves' hyperthyroidism and ophthalmopathy. MiXCR, run by TCRdb on the multiplex PCR reads, gives a single entry per CDR3 protein. The table shows 80,000 to 100,000 distinct CDR3 sequences, with around 40% occurring only once. The sample was peripheral blood or thyroid tissue (not recorded which). The receptors originated from a woman aged 30 to 39 with Graves' hyperthyroidism. CDR3s include the opening cysteine and the closing phenylalanine or tryptophan. The order of the fields is J gene, V gene, clone size, D gene, CDR3 DNA, CDR3 protein. D genes are given only for firm matches. Size values are once, few and many counts, or a class for expanded clones, and some rows have none.

>TRBJ1-2|TRBV24-1|many|-
TGTGCCACCAGTGATTCCTCCGAGGCCTATGGCTACACCTTC
CATSDSSEAYGYTF
>TRBJ2-3|TRBV5-1|few|TRBD1
TGCGCCAGCAGCAGAACTCAACAGGGGACGAGCACAGATACGCAGTATTTT
CASSRTQQGTSTDTQYF
>TRBJ2-7|TRBV7-9|many|TRBD2
TGTGCCAGCAGCTCAACTCGGACAGATCTAGCGGGGAACTCCTACGAGCAGTACTTC
CASSSTRTDLAGNSYEQYF
>TRBJ2-2|TRBV4-2|many|TRBD2
TGTGCCAGCAGCCAAGATCCAGGGACTAGCGCCCTGTTTTTT
CASSQDPGTSALFF
>TRBJ1-2|TRBV5-1|many|-
TGCGCCAGCAGCTTGGTGCAGGGCGATGGCTACACCTTC
CASSLVQGDGYTF
>TRBJ1-2|TRBV4-1|many|TRBD1
TGCGCCAGCAGCCATAGGACAGGAGATAACTATGGCTACACCTTC
CASSHRTGDNYGYTF
>TRBJ2-7|TRBV5-6|many|TRBD1
TGTGCCAGCAGCTCACGGGACAGGGTATTCGAGCAGTACTTC
CASSSRDRVFEQYF
>TRBJ1-5|TRBV7-8|many|-
TGTGCCAGCAGCGGACCAGGGGCACAGCCCCAGCATTTT
CASSGPGAQPQHF
>TRBJ1-1|TRBV10-3|-|-
TGTGCCATCAGTGAGGTGGCAAGCGGAGAAGGTGCTGAAGCTCTCTTT
CAISEVASGEGAEALF
>TRBJ1-4|TRBV30|-|-
TGTGCCTGGGGGTGGACAACTAATGAAAAACTGTTTTTT
CAWGWTTNEKLFF
>TRBJ2-1|TRBV20-1|-|TRBD2
TGCAGTGCTCCCAGAGGGCTAGCGGGAGGTCAGGAGCAGTTCTTC
CSAPRGLAGGQEQFF
>TRBJ1-4|TRBV7-6|-|-
TGTGCCAGCAGCTTAACCACCGCAACTAATGAAAAACTGTTTTTT
CASSLTTATNEKLFF
>TRBJ1-3|TRBV4-1|many|-
TGCGCCAGCAGCCAAGAAGGCAGGTCTTTCTCTGGAAACACCATATATTTT
CASSQEGRSFSGNTIYF
>TRBJ1-2|TRBV20-1|-|-
TGCAGTGCTAGGCGAGCCCAGGGGCGAAGTGGCTACACCTTC
CSARRAQGRSGYTF
>TRBJ2-7|TRBV20-1|many|-
TGCAGTGCTAGGTGGTGGGAGAACTACGAGCAGTACTTC
CSARWWENYEQYF
>TRBJ2-6|TRBV6-5|many|-
TGTGCCAGCAGTAAATCTGGGGCCAACGTCCTGACTTTC
CASSKSGANVLTF
>TRBJ1-4|TRBV6-5|many|-
TGTGCCAGCAGTGATCTAAGGGATGGCGAAAAACTGTTTTTT
CASSDLRDGEKLFF
>TRBJ1-5|TRBV19|-|-
TGTGCCAGTAGCCTTGGAAAGGGCGCAGAGGATCAGCCCCAGCATTTT
CASSLGKGAEDQPQHF
>TRBJ2-7|TRBV4-1|many|TRBD2
TGCGCCAGCAGCCAAGGTGGGACTAGGAGCTACGAGCAGTACTTC
CASSQGGTRSYEQYF
>TRBJ1-1|TRBV7-9|-|TRBD1
TGTGCCAGCAGCTTAGCGGGACAGGGTTATGGAGCTTTCTTT
CASSLAGQGYGAFF
>TRBJ2-7|TRBV9|once|-
TGTGCCAGCAGCGTAGGGACAGTAACCTACGAGCAGTACTTC
CASSVGTVTYEQYF
>TRBJ1-6|TRBV7-3|-|TRBD1
TGTGCCAGCAGCCCGGGTGGGACAGGAGTTTTTCCCCTCCACTTT
CASSPGGTGVFPLHF
>TRBJ2-7|TRBV7-2|-|-
TGTGCCAGCAGTTCTCGACACCTCGGGGACAAGTCCTACGAGCAGTACTTC
CASSSRHLGDKSYEQYF
>TRBJ2-7|TRBV9|many|-
TGTGCCAGCAGCCCGAGGAATGGGCCCTACGAGCAGTACTTC
CASSPRNGPYEQYF
>TRBJ2-7|TRBV7-2|many|-
TGTGCCAGCAGCTTAACCTTATTCTACGAGCAGTACTTC
CASSLTLFYEQYF
>TRBJ1-2|TRBV7-6|many|TRBD1
TGTGCCAGCTCCCAGGGGGGGGGTCATGGCTACACCTTC
CASSQGGGHGYTF
>TRBJ2-7|TRBV7-6|-|TRBD2
TGTGCCAGCAGCTTGATCCCGGGACTAGCGGGGAAGTACTACGAGCAGTACTTC
CASSLIPGLAGKYYEQYF
>TRBJ1-1|TRBV7-2|-|TRBD1
TGTGCCAGCAGCGTCCATCCAGGGGGTAACACTGAAGCTTTCTTT
CASSVHPGGNTEAFF
>TRBJ1-1|TRBV10-2|-|-
TGCGCCAGCAGTGAACGGCAAACCGGAGGGAACACTGAAGCTTTCTTT
CASSERQTGGNTEAFF
>TRBJ2-3|TRBV12-3/TRBV12-4|few|TRBD1
TGTGCCAGCAGTTTGCCCGGGACAGGGTATCGGGATGTGGATACGCAGTATTTT
CASSLPGTGYRDVDTQYF
>TRBJ2-5|TRBV10-3|few|-
TGTGCCATCAGTTTTAGCCCAGGGCTTGAGACCCAGTACTTC
CAISFSPGLETQYF